Listed below are T cell receptor beta chains from one sample, sequenced in a study of shared clonotypes between healthy human individuals. Assay used: immunoSEQ multiplex PCR; TCRdb lists only in-frame clones, some missing. The sample records 2 million to 2.5 million clones, approximately 95% being singletons. Source material: naive CD4+ T cells from PBMCs. These receptor sequences come from a man aged 18 to 35 in good health. Some clones in this sample may be carry-over from other donors' samples. The CDR3 runs from the conserved cysteine through the conserved F or W. Each record gives: D gene, J gene, V gene, clone size, CDR3 protein, CDR3 DNA. D genes are given only for firm matches. Size values are once, few and many counts, or a class for expanded clones, and some rows have none.

NA TRBJ1-5 TRBV6-1 NA CASSGQVGNQPQHF TGTGCCAGCAGTGGACAGGTGGGCAATCAGCCCCAGCATTTT
NA TRBJ2-7 TRBV7-2 NA CASSLPGAYEQYF TGTGCCAGCAGCTTACCGGGGGCCTACGAGCAGTACTTC
NA TRBJ1-4 TRBV25-1 NA CASSGQPGEKLFF TGTGCCAGCAGTGGGCAGCCCGGCGAAAAACTGTTTTTT
NA TRBJ2-3 TRBV29-1 NA CSVALGGTDTQYF TGCAGCGTTGCCCTGGGGGGAACAGATACGCAGTATTTT
NA TRBJ2-2 TRBV11-2 once CASSIGQTTGELFF TGTGCCAGCAGCATAGGACAGACCACCGGGGAGCTGTTTTTT
TRBD2 TRBJ2-1 TRBV11-2 NA CASSPVGTSGIGEQFF TGTGCCAGCAGCCCGGTAGGGACTAGCGGGATCGGTGAGCAGTTCTTC
NA TRBJ1-5 TRBV28 once CASRTVNQPQHF TGTGCCAGCAGGACAGTTAATCAGCCCCAGCATTTT
NA TRBJ1-1 TRBV11-2 NA CASSFAGNTEAFF TGTGCCAGCAGCTTTGCAGGGAACACTGAAGCTTTCTTT
NA TRBJ2-2 TRBV5-4 NA CASSRTNLGELFF TGTGCCAGCAGCCGGACAAACTTGGGGGAGCTGTTTTTT
NA TRBJ2-3 TRBV11-2 NA CASSLIGVLDTQYF TGTGCCAGCAGCTTAATTGGTGTCTTAGATACGCAGTATTTT
NA TRBJ2-1 TRBV27 NA CASSLRPEGEQFF TGTGCCAGCAGTCTTCGACCGGAGGGTGAGCAGTTCTTC
NA TRBJ1-2 TRBV5-1 NA CASSLDGSYGYTF TGCGCCAGCAGCTTGGATGGATCCTATGGCTACACCTTC
NA TRBJ2-5 TRBV19 NA CASSPGRETQYF TGTGCCAGTAGCCCGGGGCGGGAGACCCAGTACTTC
NA TRBJ1-4 TRBV29-1 once CSVQENEKLFF TGCAGCGTACAGGAAAATGAAAAACTGTTTTTT
NA TRBJ2-1 TRBV5-8 NA CASSLVGLAGYNEQFF TGTGCCAGCAGCTTGGTAGGGCTAGCAGGGTACAATGAGCAGTTCTTC
NA TRBJ1-3 TRBV9 NA CASSVNGDFGNTIYF TGTGCCAGCAGCGTAAACGGGGATTTTGGAAACACCATATATTTT
TRBD2 TRBJ2-1 TRBV11-1 NA CASGLAGYNEQFF TGTGCCAGCGGACTAGCGGGCTACAATGAGCAGTTCTTC
TRBD2 TRBJ2-3 TRBV7-9 NA CASSIAGGPDTQYF TGTGCCAGCAGCATAGCGGGAGGGCCAGATACGCAGTATTTT
NA TRBJ1-4 TRBV25-1 once CASSDSATNEKLFF TGTGCCAGCAGTGACTCTGCAACTAATGAAAAACTGTTTTTT
NA TRBJ2-2 TRBV6-1 NA CASSELHLTGELFF TGTGCCAGCAGTGAACTCCACCTGACGGGAGAGCTGTTTTTT
TRBD1 TRBJ1-1 TRBV19 NA CASSIGYRGNTEAFF TGTGCCAGTAGTATTGGGTACAGGGGGAACACTGAAGCTTTCTTT
NA TRBJ2-1 TRBV12-5 NA CASGRAEGNAGSYNEQFF TGTGCTAGTGGTCGGGCCGAAGGTAACGCGGGGTCCTACAATGAGCAGTTCTTC
NA TRBJ2-1 TRBV6-6 NA CASSLAPPGYNEQFF TGTGCCAGCAGTTTAGCCCCCCCGGGGTACAATGAGCAGTTCTTC
NA TRBJ1-4 TRBV5-5 once CASSRLDGTEEKLFF TGTGCCAGCAGTCGCCTCGACGGCACGGAGGAAAAACTGTTTTTT
NA TRBJ2-7 TRBV7-2 NA CASSFRISYEQYF TGTGCCAGCAGCTTTCGGATCTCCTACGAGCAGTACTTC
TRBD2 TRBJ2-7 TRBV4-2 NA CASSQGTSTPYEQYF TGTGCCAGCAGCCAAGGGACTAGCACGCCCTACGAGCAGTACTTC
TRBD1 TRBJ1-1 TRBV6-1 NA CASRGQGASGEAFF TGTGCCAGCAGGGGACAGGGGGCGTCCGGTGAAGCTTTCTTT
TRBD2 TRBJ2-7 TRBV7-3 NA CASSLRGGRSEEQYF TGTGCCAGCAGCTTAAGAGGCGGGAGGTCCGAGGAGCAGTACTTC
NA TRBJ1-2 TRBV18 NA CASLEDSNYGYTF TGTGCCAGCTTAGAGGACAGTAACTATGGCTACACCTTC
NA TRBJ2-3 TRBV10-1 NA CASRKSGSTDTQYF TGCGCCAGCAGGAAGAGCGGGAGCACAGATACGCAGTATTTT
NA TRBJ2-3 TRBV7-2 NA CASSPKVAGTDTQYF TGTGCCAGCAGCCCAAAAGTAGCGGGCACAGATACGCAGTATTTT
NA TRBJ2-2 TRBV27 NA CASSTQGPGELFF TGTGCCAGCAGTACACAGGGCCCCGGGGAGCTGTTTTTT
NA TRBJ2-7 TRBV13 NA CASSQITDISYEQYF TGTGCCAGCAGCCAGATAACAGACATTTCCTACGAGCAGTACTTC
NA TRBJ2-1 TRBV7-2 NA CASSLWSGSYNEQFF TGTGCCAGCAGCTTATGGAGCGGTTCCTACAATGAGCAGTTCTTC
TRBD2 TRBJ2-1 TRBV5-1 NA CASSFGLAGLAEQFF TGCGCCAGCAGCTTTGGGCTAGCGGGGCTCGCTGAGCAGTTCTTC
TRBD2 TRBJ2-7 TRBV11-2 once CASSLWVAGLYEQYF TGTGCCAGCAGCTTATGGGTAGCGGGCCTCTACGAGCAGTACTTC
NA TRBJ2-2 TRBV6-1 NA CASLGYTGELFF TGTGCCAGCTTGGGGTACACCGGGGAGCTGTTTTTT
NA TRBJ2-2 TRBV4-1 NA CASSHVQGKGGELFF TGCGCCAGCAGCCATGTTCAGGGGAAGGGTGGGGAGCTGTTTTTT
NA TRBJ1-5 TRBV21-1 NA CASSPPKCSNKGGQPQHF TGTGCCAGCAGCCCCCCAAAGTGCTCTAATAAAGGAGGTCAGCCCCAGCATTTT
NA TRBJ1-2 TRBV29-1 NA CSVGTGARNYTF TGCAGCGTTGGAACGGGGGCACGGAACTACACCTTC
TRBD1 TRBJ2-7 TRBV23-1 NA CASSQEGATYEQYF TGCGCCAGCAGTCAAGAGGGGGCGACCTACGAGCAGTACTTC
NA TRBJ1-5 TRBV6-1 NA CASSPQKYSNQPQHF TGTGCCAGCAGTCCACAAAAATATAGCAATCAGCCCCAGCATTTT
TRBD1 TRBJ1-3 TRBV10-3 NA CAISGSTGESSGNTIYF TGTGCCATCAGTGGCTCTACAGGGGAGTCCTCTGGAAACACCATATATTTT
NA TRBJ2-4 TRBV4-3 once CASSQDTGIVTNIQYF TGCGCCAGCAGCCAAGATACAGGGATAGTCACAAACATTCAGTACTTC
TRBD1 TRBJ2-1 TRBV5-1 once CASSWAVLGQGSHEQFF TGCGCCAGCAGCTGGGCGGTCCTAGGACAGGGTAGTCATGAGCAGTTCTTC
NA TRBJ1-1 TRBV11-2 NA CASSFPENTEAFF TGTGCCAGCAGCTTTCCAGAGAACACTGAAGCTTTCTTT
TRBD2 TRBJ2-2 TRBV7-7 NA CASSFQAGDGELFF TGTGCCAGCAGCTTTCAGGCGGGAGACGGGGAGCTGTTTTTT